Sequencing of this TCR beta chain was carried out in a study of cytomegalovirus exposure and HLA in healthy donors. Findings and caveats of the study: Sequencing likely produced, as an artifact, a cluster of highly shared sequence variants. Reported performance of the classifier showed diagnosis of cytomegalovirus status with high specificity and sensitivity.

CDR3 length: 14 amino acids. Germline CDR1 GTSNPN, CDR2 SVGIG (reference sequence). Germline trimming cut 2 bases from V and 4 bases from J; bases unmatched to any gene: 4. For this clone: The target antigen is unknown.

Researchers ran the PCR with 60 Vbeta and 13 Jbeta primers. TCRdb's copy holds only in-frame clones and misses some; the assay was immunoSEQ multiplex PCR. The table has about 63,000 clones, approximately 79% seen once. Sequenced: PBMCs. This receptor was identified in a woman under 40 in good health and CMV-seronegative. The V and J genes are TRBV30 and TRBJ2-2; 7 bases are a match to TRBD2. The CDR3 DNA reads TGTGCCTGGAGTCGGGGGGAGAGCACCGGGGAGCTGTTTTTT. It translates to CAWSRGESTGELFF.